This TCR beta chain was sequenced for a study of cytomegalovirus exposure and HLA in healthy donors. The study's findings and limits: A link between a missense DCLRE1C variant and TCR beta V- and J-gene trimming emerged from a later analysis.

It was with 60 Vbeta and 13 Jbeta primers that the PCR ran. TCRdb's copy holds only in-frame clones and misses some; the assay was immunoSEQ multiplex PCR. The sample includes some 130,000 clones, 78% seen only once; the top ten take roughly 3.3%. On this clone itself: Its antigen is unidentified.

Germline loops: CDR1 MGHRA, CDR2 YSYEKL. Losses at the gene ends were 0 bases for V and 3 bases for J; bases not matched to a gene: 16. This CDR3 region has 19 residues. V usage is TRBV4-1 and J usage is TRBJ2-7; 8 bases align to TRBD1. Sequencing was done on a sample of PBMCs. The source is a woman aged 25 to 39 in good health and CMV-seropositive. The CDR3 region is CASSQDQGAGSLYLYEQYF. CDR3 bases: TGCGCCAGCAGCCAAGACCAGGGGGCCGGTTCCCTATACCTCTACGAGCAGTACTTC.